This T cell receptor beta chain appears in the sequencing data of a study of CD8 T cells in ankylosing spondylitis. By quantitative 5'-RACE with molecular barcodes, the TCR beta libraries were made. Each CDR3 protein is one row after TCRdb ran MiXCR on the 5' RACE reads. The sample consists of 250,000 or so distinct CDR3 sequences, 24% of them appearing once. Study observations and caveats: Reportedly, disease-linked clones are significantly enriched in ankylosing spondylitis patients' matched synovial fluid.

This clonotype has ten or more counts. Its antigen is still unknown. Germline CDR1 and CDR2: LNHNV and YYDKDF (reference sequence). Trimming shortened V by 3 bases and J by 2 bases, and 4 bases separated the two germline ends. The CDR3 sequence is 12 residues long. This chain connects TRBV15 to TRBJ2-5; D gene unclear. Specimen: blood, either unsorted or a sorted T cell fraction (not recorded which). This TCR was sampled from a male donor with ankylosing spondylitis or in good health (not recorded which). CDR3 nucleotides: TGTGCCACCAGCAGGGCACAAGAGACCCAGTACTTC. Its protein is CATSRAQETQYF.